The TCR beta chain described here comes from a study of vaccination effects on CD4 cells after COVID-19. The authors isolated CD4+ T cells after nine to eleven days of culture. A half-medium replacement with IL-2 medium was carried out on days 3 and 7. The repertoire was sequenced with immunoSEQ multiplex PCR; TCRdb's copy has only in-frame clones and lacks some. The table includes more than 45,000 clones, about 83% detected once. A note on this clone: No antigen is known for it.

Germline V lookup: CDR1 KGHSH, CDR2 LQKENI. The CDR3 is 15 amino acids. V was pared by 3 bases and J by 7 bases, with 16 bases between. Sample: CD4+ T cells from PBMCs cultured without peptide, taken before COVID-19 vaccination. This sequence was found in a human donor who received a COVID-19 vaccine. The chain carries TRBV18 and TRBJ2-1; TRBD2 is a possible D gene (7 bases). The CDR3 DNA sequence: TGTGCCAGCTCACCGTCGCGGGGGCTCTTGAATGAGCAGTTCTTC. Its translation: CASSPSRGLLNEQFF.